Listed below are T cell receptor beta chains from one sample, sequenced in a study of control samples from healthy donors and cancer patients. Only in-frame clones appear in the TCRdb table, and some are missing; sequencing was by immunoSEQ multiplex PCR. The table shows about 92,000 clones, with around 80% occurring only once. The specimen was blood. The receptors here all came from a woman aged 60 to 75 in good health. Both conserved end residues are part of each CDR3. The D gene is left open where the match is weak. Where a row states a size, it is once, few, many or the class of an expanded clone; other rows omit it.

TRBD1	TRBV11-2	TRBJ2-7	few	CASSSTTGTEQYF	TGTGCCAGCAGCTCAACGACAGGGACCGAGCAGTACTTC
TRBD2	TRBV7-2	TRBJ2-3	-	CASSLGALAGYTDTQYF	TGTGCCAGCAGCTTAGGGGCTCTAGCGGGGTACACAGATACGCAGTATTTT
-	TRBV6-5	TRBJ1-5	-	CASSPRASNQPQHF	TGTGCCAGCAGTCCCCGGGCTAGCAATCAGCCCCAGCATTTT
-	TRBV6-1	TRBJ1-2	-	CASSEARSGGGYTF	TGTGCCAGCAGTGAAGCGAGGTCGGGAGGAGGCTACACCTTC
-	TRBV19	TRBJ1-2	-	CASSMLAGGRDGYTF	TGTGCCAGTAGTATGCTGGCCGGGGGCAGGGATGGCTACACCTTC
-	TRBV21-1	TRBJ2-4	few	CAGWIETGALGQNIQYF	TGTGCCGGCTGGATCGAGACAGGGGCTTTGGGTCAAAACATTCAGTACTTC
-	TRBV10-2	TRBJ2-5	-	CASSPGGGWREKGYQETQYF	TGCGCCAGCAGTCCGGGGGGCGGCTGGCGGGAGAAGGGGTACCAAGAGACCCAGTACTTC
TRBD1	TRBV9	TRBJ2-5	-	CASSVGQGQETQYF	TGTGCCAGCAGCGTAGGACAGGGCCAAGAGACCCAGTACTTC
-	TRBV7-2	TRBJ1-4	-	CASSLQASTNEKLFF	TGTGCCAGCAGCTTACAGGCTTCAACTAATGAAAAACTGTTTTTT
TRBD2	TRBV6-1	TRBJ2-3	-	CASSEARLSGSWGDTQYF	TGTGCCAGCAGTGAAGCGCGACTGAGCGGGAGTTGGGGAGATACGCAGTATTTT
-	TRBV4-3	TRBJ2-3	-	CASSQDWTSDTQYF	TGCGCCAGCAGCCAAGATTGGACATCTGATACGCAGTATTTT
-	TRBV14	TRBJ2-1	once	CASSHLSRTRYNEQFF	TGTGCCAGCAGCCACTTATCGAGGACTCGCTACAATGAGCAGTTCTTC
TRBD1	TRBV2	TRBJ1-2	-	CASSASGQGASGYTF	TGTGCCAGCAGCGCCAGCGGACAGGGGGCGTCGGGCTACACCTTC
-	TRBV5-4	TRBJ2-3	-	CASSLDTDTDTQYF	TGTGCCAGCAGCTTGGACACCGACACAGATACGCAGTATTTT
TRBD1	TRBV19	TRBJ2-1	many	CASSTGTVYNEQFF	TGTGCCAGTAGTACCGGGACAGTCTACAATGAGCAGTTCTTC
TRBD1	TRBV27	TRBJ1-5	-	CASSLGQGLNQPQHF	TGTGCCAGCAGTTTAGGACAGGGTTTGAATCAGCCCCAGCATTTT
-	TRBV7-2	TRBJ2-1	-	CASSLEDWQNEQFF	TGTGCCAGCAGCTTAGAAGATTGGCAGAATGAGCAGTTCTTC
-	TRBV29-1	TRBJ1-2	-	CSVDVGARYGYTF	TGCAGCGTTGATGTGGGAGCGCGCTATGGCTACACCTTC
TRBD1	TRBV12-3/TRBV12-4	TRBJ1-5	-	CASGRQGFQPQHF	TGTGCCAGCGGAAGACAGGGGTTTCAGCCCCAGCATTTT
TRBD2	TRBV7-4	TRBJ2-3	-	CASSLAATSGRARLPSTDTQYF	TGTGCCAGCAGCTTGGCAGCCACTAGCGGGAGGGCCAGACTCCCCAGCACAGATACGCAGTATTTT
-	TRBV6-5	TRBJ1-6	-	CASTRGPEPRSPLHF	TGTGCCAGCACCAGGGGCCCGGAGCCTCGTTCACCCCTCCACTTT
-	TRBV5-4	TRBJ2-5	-	CASSLASETQYF	TGTGCCAGCAGCTTGGCGTCCGAGACCCAGTACTTC
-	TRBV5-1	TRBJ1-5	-	CASSLAPGEPQHF	TGCGCCAGCAGCTTGGCCCCGGGGGAGCCCCAGCATTTT
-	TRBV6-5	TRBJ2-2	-	CASSYRESGSTGELFF	TGTGCCAGCAGTTACCGCGAGAGTGGGTCGACCGGGGAGCTGTTTTTT
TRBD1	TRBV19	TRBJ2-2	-	CASSFMGQGAAGELFF	TGTGCCAGTAGTTTCATGGGACAGGGGGCGGCCGGGGAGCTGTTTTTT
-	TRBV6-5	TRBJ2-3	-	CASTRRGHSTDTQYF	TGTGCCAGCACCCGAAGGGGCCATAGCACAGATACGCAGTATTTT
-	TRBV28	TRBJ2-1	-	CASSQGVVSEQFF	TGTGCCAGCAGTCAGGGAGTTGTGTCTGAGCAGTTCTTC
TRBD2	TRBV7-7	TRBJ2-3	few	CASSLGLAGTDTQYF	TGTGCCAGCAGCTTAGGACTAGCGGGCACAGATACGCAGTATTTT
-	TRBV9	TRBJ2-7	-	CASSVALGAPLTEQYF	TGTGCCAGCAGCGTAGCTTTGGGGGCTCCTCTGACGGAGCAGTACTTC
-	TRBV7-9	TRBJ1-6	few	CASSLRDGSNSPLHF	TGTGCCAGCAGCCTGCGGGACGGCAGTAATTCACCCCTCCACTTT
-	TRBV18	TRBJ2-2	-	CASSPLDTGELFF	TGTGCCAGCTCACCATTAGACACCGGGGAGCTGTTTTTT
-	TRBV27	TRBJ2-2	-	CASSPPGNTGELFF	TGTGCCAGCAGTCCTCCAGGGAACACCGGGGAGCTGTTTTTT
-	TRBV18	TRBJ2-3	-	CASSSGIQAGDTQYF	TGTGCCAGCTCATCAGGGATTCAAGCGGGAGATACGCAGTATTTT
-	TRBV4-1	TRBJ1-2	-	CASSQAGTQTDSYTF	TGCGCCAGCAGCCAAGCCGGGACCCAAACAGATAGCTACACCTTC
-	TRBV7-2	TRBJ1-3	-	CASSPDSKAGNTIYF	TGTGCCAGCAGCCCCGACAGTAAGGCTGGAAACACCATATATTTT
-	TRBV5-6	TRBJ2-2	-	CASSLRVIGELFF	TGTGCCAGCAGCTTGCGAGTGATCGGGGAGCTGTTTTTT
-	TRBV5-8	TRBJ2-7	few	CASSFGHEYEQYF	TGTGCCAGCAGCTTTGGACACGAATACGAGCAGTACTTC
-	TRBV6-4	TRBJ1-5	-	CASSEVVRGGHF	TGTGCCAGCAGTGAAGTCGTGAGGGGGGGCCATTTT
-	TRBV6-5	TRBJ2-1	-	CASSSRGAPHNEQFF	TGTGCCAGCAGTTCCCGCGGGGCCCCCCACAATGAGCAGTTCTTC
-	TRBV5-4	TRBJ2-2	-	CASSLVSGELFF	TGTGCCAGCAGCTTGGTATCCGGGGAGCTGTTTTTT
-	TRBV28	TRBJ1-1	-	CASSLMEAGTEAFF	TGTGCCAGCAGTTTGATGGAGGCGGGGACTGAAGCTTTCTTT
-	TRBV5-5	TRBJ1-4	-	CASTPGNVLPEKLFF	TGTGCCAGCACCCCTGGCAACGTTTTACCTGAAAAACTGTTTTTT
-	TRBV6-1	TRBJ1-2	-	CASSDQGLDYGYTF	TGTGCCAGCAGTGACCAGGGGCTCGACTATGGCTACACCTTC
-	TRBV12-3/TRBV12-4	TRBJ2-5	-	CASSGGRGETQYF	TGTGCCAGCAGTGGCGGCAGGGGAGAGACCCAGTACTTC
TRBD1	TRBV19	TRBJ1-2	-	CASSTRQGGESYGYTF	TGTGCCAGTAGTACAAGGCAGGGGGGAGAGAGCTATGGCTACACCTTC
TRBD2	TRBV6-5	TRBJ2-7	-	CASSSRLAGSYEQYF	TGTGCCAGCAGTAGTCGGTTAGCGGGCTCCTACGAGCAGTACTTC
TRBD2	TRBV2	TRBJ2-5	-	CASSSQGTSGLETQYF	TGTGCCAGCAGTTCCCAAGGGACTAGTGGTCTGGAGACCCAGTACTTC
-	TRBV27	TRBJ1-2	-	CASSSPGRDGYTF	TGTGCCAGCAGTTCCCCGGGGAGGGATGGCTACACCTTC
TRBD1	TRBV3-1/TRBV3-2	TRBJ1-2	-	CASSQDVGRGHGYTF	TGTGCCAGCAGCCAAGATGTTGGCAGGGGGCATGGCTACACCTTC
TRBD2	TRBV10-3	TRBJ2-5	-	CAISEPMTSGGETQYF	TGTGCCATCAGTGAGCCTATGACTAGCGGGGGAGAGACCCAGTACTTC
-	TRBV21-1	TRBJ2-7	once	CASSKSQYF	TGTGCCAGCAGCAAATCCCAGTACTTC
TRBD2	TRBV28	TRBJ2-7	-	CASSLWGSSGRTEQYF	TGTGCCAGCAGTTTATGGGGTTCTAGCGGGAGGACCGAGCAGTACTTC
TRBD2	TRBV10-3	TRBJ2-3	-	CAITAGTSGLPSTDTQYF	TGTGCCATCACCGCCGGGACTAGCGGTCTTCCTAGCACAGATACGCAGTATTTT
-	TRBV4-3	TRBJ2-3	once	CASSPLPDPDTDTQYF	TGCGCCAGCAGCCCCCTGCCGGACCCCGATACAGATACGCAGTATTTT
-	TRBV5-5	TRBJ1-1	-	CASSLSRAPEAFF	TGTGCCAGCAGCTTGTCCAGGGCCCCTGAAGCTTTCTTT
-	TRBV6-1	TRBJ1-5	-	CASSDERGVDQPQHF	TGTGCCAGCAGTGACGAGAGGGGAGTAGATCAGCCCCAGCATTTT
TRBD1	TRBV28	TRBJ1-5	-	CASSYPGQGVNQPQHF	TGTGCCAGCAGCTACCCGGGACAGGGGGTCAATCAGCCCCAGCATTTT
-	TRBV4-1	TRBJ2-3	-	CASSQVIRDTQYF	TGCGCCAGCAGCCAAGTCATCCGGGATACGCAGTATTTT